This TCR beta chain was sequenced in a study of CD8 T cells in Susac syndrome. RNA in amounts of about 0.45 to 1 ug was reverse transcribed with random hexamers. TCRdb reprocessed the immunoSEQ multiplex PCR reads via MiXCR and lists one record per CDR3 protein. The table records 160,000 or so distinct CDR3 sequences, 85% to 95% of them present only once. Trimming cost V 0 bases and J 8 bases, with 19 bases left between them. This CDR3 contains 16 residues. Sequenced sample: CD8+ T cells from PBMCs. The sequence was obtained from a human donor with multiple sclerosis. The V call is TRBV12-3 or TRBV12-4, the J call TRBJ1-2; TRBD1 might be the D (5 bases). The CDR3 is CASSLAGYRDLGGYTF. CDR3 bases: TGTGCCAGCAGTTTAGCGGGGTATAGGGACCTTGGGGGCTACACCTTC.